One sample yielded the 22 T cell receptor beta chains listed below, sequenced in a study of T-cell memory formation after mild COVID-19 (dated by TCRdb to the early 2020s). Library preparation employed 5' RACE. These reads were obtained on an Illumina NovaSeq 6000. TCRdb took the public reads, trimmed them with fastp at Q25, ran MiXCR for clone calling and kept in-frame beta chains. Every entry covers one CDR3 protein and lists the most common genes and DNA from its rows. This sample is represented by roughly 300,000 distinct CDR3 sequences; over 7% of them were singletons. Around a fifth of the sample is taken by the ten largest. Sequencing was done on a sample of PBMCs or a T cell subset sorted from them (not recorded which). The receptors shown here come from a man aged 18-30 years who had mild COVID-19 (a few samples of this study predate the infection). The sample titles of this study are shuffled in the database, so cell type and time point are left out; the donor was told from shared clones.

This clonotype was detected ten times or more. The V gene is TRBV5-1, the J gene TRBJ1-2; D not resolved. This CDR3 has 14 amino acids. Germline assignment: CDR1 SGHRS and CDR2 YFSETQ. V was pared by 3 bases and J by 4 bases, with 13 bases between. The CDR3 DNA reads as TGCGCCAGCAGCTCCGGGGAGTCAGCCTATGGCTACACCTTC. Translating gives CASSSGESAYGYTF.

This clonotype was detected a few times. The genes are TRBV27 and TRBJ1-2; maybe TRBD1 (5 bases). The V gene's germline CDR1 is MNHEY and CDR2 SMNVEV (reference sequence). The CDR3 consists of 14 residues. V lost 5 bases to trimming and J lost 3 bases, with 13 bases between them. In DNA, the CDR3 is TGTGCCAGCAGTGCCCGGGACGGCCACTATGGCTACACCTTC. As protein: CASSARDGHYGYTF.

In this sample, this clonotype turned up a few times. Here the CDR3 reads CASSAGQGAYNEQFF. Written as DNA, the CDR3 is TGTGCCAGCAGTGCGGGACAGGGGGCCTACAATGAGCAGTTCTTC. The chain combines TRBV25-1 with TRBJ2-1; 11 bases match TRBD1. This CDR3 has 15 residues. With 4 bases clipped from V and 2 bases from J, the junction kept 1 base outside the gene matches. Germline V gene lookup returns CDR1 MGHDK and CDR2 SYGVNS.

In its sample, this clonotype was seen a few times. This chain joins TRBV9 and TRBJ2-1; D unclear. The germline V and J ends were trimmed by 3 bases and 6 bases, with 7 bases remaining between them. The CDR3 is 12 residues long. Germline V gene data show CDR1 as SGDLS and CDR2 as YYNGEE. This CDR3 reads CASSALPNEQFF. CDR3 DNA: TGTGCCAGCAGCGCCCTCCCCAATGAGCAGTTCTTC.

This clonotype was counted only a few times. V and J are TRBV30 and TRBJ2-7; D is unclear. Germline lookup yields CDR1 GTSNPN and CDR2 SVGIG (reference sequence). The CDR3 is 12 residues long. Trimming cost V 0 bases and J 7 bases, with 10 bases left between them. The CDR3 DNA follows: TGTGCCTGGAGTGTACCAGACCTGGAGCAGTACTTC. This sequence encodes CAWSVPDLEQYF.

V and J are TRBV6-6 and TRBJ1-4; D is perhaps TRBD1 (5 bases). Germline CDR1 is MNHNY and CDR2 is SVGAGI (reference sequence). This CDR3 comprises 14 residues. The V gene lost 6 bases and the J gene lost 11 bases, with 19 bases spanning the gap. The CDR3 loop is CASSDTGFITKLFF. CDR3 coding DNA: TGTGCCAGCAGCGATACAGGTTTCATCACGAAACTGTTTTTT.

The V and J genes are TRBV10-3 and TRBJ1-1, with D unresolved. Looked up from germline, CDR1 is ENHRY and CDR2 is SYGVKD. This CDR3 has 12 amino acids. Trimming took off 10 bases at V and 4 bases at J, with 13 bases between the two ends. The CDR3 spells CANAASGTEAFF. The CDR3 DNA reads TGTGCCAATGCCGCTAGCGGCACTGAAGCTTTCTTT.

This clonotype was seen only a few times. The J gene is TRBJ2-1, the V gene TRBV6-2 or TRBV6-3; 8 bases match TRBD1. Germline values: CDR1 MNHEY, CDR2 SVGEGT. Trimming took 5 bases from V and 5 from J; bases not matched to a gene: 8. There are 15 residues in the CDR3. The CDR3 nucleotides are TGTGCCAGCAGTCGCTGGACAGGGTTAAACAATGAGCAGTTCTTC. Protein product: CASSRWTGLNNEQFF.

The chain uses TRBV28 and TRBJ1-2, with 10 bases that match TRBD1. After removal of 6 bases from V and 6 bases from J, the junction contained 7 bases not matched to a gene. Per the germline V gene, CDR1 is MDHEN and CDR2 is SYDVKM. The CDR3 loop spans 14 amino acids. The CDR3 loop reads CASRPLDRGDGYTF. The CDR3 bases are TGTGCCAGCAGGCCCTTGGACAGGGGGGATGGCTACACCTTC.

The J gene is TRBJ1-1, the V gene TRBV3-1; D call uncertain. Trimming removed 5 bases from V and 1 base from J, with 11 bases in between. Per the germline V gene, CDR1 is LGHDT and CDR2 is YNNKEL (reference sequence). The CDR3 runs 14 residues. DNA of the CDR3: TGTGCCAGCAGCTCCCGGGAGGGGAACACTGAAGCTTTCTTT. This translates into CASSSREGNTEAFF. Full variable domain (outside the CDR3, taken from reference TRBV3-1 and TRBJ1-1): DTAVSQTPKYLVTQMGNDKSIKCEQNLGHDTMYWYKQDSKKFLKIMFSYNNKELIINETVPNRFSPKSPDKAHLNLHINSLELGDSAVYFCASSSREGNTEAFFGQGTRLTVV.

The chain employs TRBV6-5 and TRBJ2-5, with D perhaps given as TRBD1 or TRBD2 (6 bases each). V lost 2 bases to trimming and J lost 3 bases, with 16 bases between them. The CDR3 is 16 amino acids. Germline CDR1 MNHEY, CDR2 SVGAGI. CDR3 residues: CASSYPLGGGKETQYF. CDR3 bases: TGTGCCAGCAGTTACCCCCTCGGGGGCGGAAAAGAGACCCAGTACTTC.

Comments on this clonotype: Sequence at one end of the junction differs from germline and may be a read error. The V call is TRBV6-5, the J call TRBJ2-1; 13 bases line up with TRBD2. Germline V lookup: CDR1 MNHEY, CDR2 SVGAGI. The CDR3 is 15 residues long. The CDR3: CASSGLAGAYNAQFF. In DNA, the CDR3 is TGTGCCAGCAGCGGACTAGCGGGGGCCTACAATGCGCAGTTCTTC.

The chain uses TRBV23-1 and TRBJ2-2; D unclear. TRBV23-1 is reported as an ORF; its role is uncertain. Deletions cut 7 bases from V and 2 bases from J, with 11 bases between. There are 14 residues in the CDR3. The CDR3 coding sequence is TGCGCCAGCATTCGGTCGCATAACACCGGGGAGCTGTTTTTT. This translates into CASIRSHNTGELFF.

The chain carries TRBV4-3 and TRBJ1-5, with a tentative D call TRBD1 (6 bases). CDR3 length: 15 amino acids. Germline CDR1 reads LGHNA; CDR2 reads YSLEER. The V and J ends lost 1 base and 4 bases respectively, with 11 bases between them. CDR3 protein: CASSQGGQGNQPQHF. The CDR3 coding sequence is TGCGCCAGCAGCCAAGGGGGGCAAGGGAATCAGCCCCAGCATTTT.

This clonotype occurred a few times. This sequence joins TRBV9 and TRBJ2-2; no definite D call. The CDR3 length is 13 residues. CDR1 and CDR2 (germline): SGDLS, YYNGEE. With 5 bases removed from V and 3 bases from J, the gap between germline ends came to 8 bases. The CDR3 here is CASSQRYTGELFF. CDR3 DNA: TGTGCCAGCAGTCAGAGGTACACCGGGGAGCTGTTTTTT.

The chain carries TRBV3-1 and TRBJ2-3, with D hard to call. V lost 6 bases, J lost 1 base, and 8 bases lay in between. In germline, CDR1 is LGHDT, CDR2 YNNKEL (reference sequence). The CDR3 extends over 13 amino acids. CDR3 DNA: TGTGCCAGCAGAGGTTGGGGCACAGATACGCAGTATTTT. Translation: CASRGWGTDTQYF.

The rearrangement joins TRBV29-1 to TRBJ2-5; 9 bases align to TRBD1. CDR1 SQVTM and CDR2 ANQGSEA come from the germline V gene. This CDR3 spans 14 amino acids. V lost 4 bases to trimming and J lost 5 bases; unmatched junction nucleotides: 8. CDR3: CSVVDRGDGETQYF. In DNA form, the CDR3 reads TGCAGCGTTGTCGACAGGGGGGACGGGGAGACCCAGTACTTC.

There are a few counts of this clonotype. This sequence joins TRBV20-1 and TRBJ2-7; 10 nucleotides line up with TRBD2. Germline V CDR1 and CDR2: DFQATT, SNEGSKA (reference sequence). This CDR3 has 15 amino acids. The V and J ends lost 2 bases and 2 bases, in that order; junction bases with no gene match: 6. The CDR3 nucleotides are TGCAGTGCTAGAACAGCGGGGGGGGCAACCTACGAGCAGTACGTC. Translated: CSARTAGGATYEQYV.

The count of this clonotype is one. Given a much more abundant clone one base away, this may be a read error. The chain joins TRBV4-3 to TRBJ2-5; 7 nucleotides agree with TRBD2. V trimming: 1 base; J trimming: 4 bases; junction bases outside the gene matches: 12. Per the germline V gene, CDR1 is LGHNA and CDR2 is YSLEER. The CDR3 loop spans 17 amino acids. The CDR3 DNA follows: TGCGCCAGCAGCCAAGTCCACCCGGGACTAAGGGGAGAGACCCAGTACTTC. Its translation is CASSQVHPGLRGETQYF.

There are a few counts of this clonotype. The chain employs TRBV25-1 and TRBJ2-7; a possible D gene is TRBD2 (6 bases). The CDR3 contains 11 residues. Between the trimmed V and J ends, which lost 7 bases and 8 bases, there was a span of 12 bases. Germline values: CDR1 MGHDK, CDR2 SYGVNS. The CDR3 DNA sequence: TGTGCCAGCACATGGGGGGATAAGCAGTACTTC. Translated, it gives CASTWGDKQYF.

Ten or more counts support this clonotype. The chain carries TRBV5-4 and TRBJ2-5; D uncertain. Trimming took 0 bases from V and 5 from J, leaving 14 bases between them. There are 15 residues in the CDR3. Per the germline V gene, CDR1 is SGHNT and CDR2 is YYREEE (reference sequence). CDR3 bases: TGTGCCAGCAGCTTGGGGGTTGAAGCGAAGGAGACCCAGTACTTC. Protein: CASSLGVEAKETQYF.

This clonotype was detected a few times. V usage is TRBV7-2 and J usage is TRBJ1-2, with TRBD1 as a possible D gene (5 bases). This CDR3 is 14 amino acids long. Per the germline V gene, CDR1 is SGHTA and CDR2 is FQGNSA. Deletions cut 1 base from V and 2 bases from J, with 8 bases between. The CDR3 region has the DNA TGTGCCAGCAGCTTAGGGGGCGTAAACTATGGCTACACCTTC. This codes for CASSLGGVNYGYTF.